A selection of T cell receptor beta chains follows, all from one sample in a study of blood T cell repertoires in COVID-19. The data were produced by immunoSEQ multiplex PCR, yet TCRdb's version contains in-frame clones alone and is incomplete. This sample has under 95,000 clones, with 86% found just once. Material for sequencing was peripheral blood. These receptor sequences come from an elderly man in a cohort sampled during active COVID-19. Each CDR3 is given with its conserved first and last residue. The D gene is left open where the match is weak. A row's size may be missing; if present it is once, few, many or a size class.

V gene	D gene	clone size	J gene	CDR3 protein	CDR3 DNA
TRBV4-3	TRBD1	.	TRBJ1-6	CASSPQGAYNSPLHF	TGCGCCAGCAGCCCCCAGGGGGCTTATAATTCACCCCTCCACTTT
TRBV6-1	.	.	TRBJ1-1	CASSDQVAGTEAFF	TGTGCCAGCAGTGATCAGGTCGCGGGCACTGAAGCTTTCTTT
TRBV7-2	TRBD2	.	TRBJ2-5	CASSPGGAGETQYF	TGTGCCAGCAGCCCCGGGGGGGCCGGAGAGACCCAGTACTTC
TRBV28	.	.	TRBJ1-2	CASSQVVSNYGYTF	TGTGCCAGCAGTCAGGTTGTGTCCAACTATGGCTACACCTTC
TRBV5-1	.	.	TRBJ1-6	CASSPQPGSPLHF	TGCGCCAGCAGCCCGCAGCCGGGTTCACCCCTCCACTTT
TRBV6-2/TRBV6-3	.	.	TRBJ2-5	CASSYRLAREETQYF	TGTGCCAGCAGTTACCGTCTAGCGCGAGAAGAGACCCAGTACTTC
TRBV5-4	TRBD2	.	TRBJ2-4	CASKISGGGKNIQYF	TGTGCCAGCAAAATCAGCGGGGGTGGCAAAAACATTCAGTACTTC
TRBV7-2	TRBD1	.	TRBJ2-7	CASSLGQGAYEQYF	TGTGCCAGCAGCCTAGGACAGGGGGCGTACGAGCAGTACTTC
TRBV7-9	TRBD2	.	TRBJ2-2	CASSYQSGGADTGELFF	TGTGCCAGCAGCTACCAAAGCGGGGGGGCTGACACCGGGGAGCTGTTTTTT
TRBV27	TRBD1	.	TRBJ2-2	CASSKTYRGQDSGELFF	TGTGCCAGCAGTAAGACTTACAGGGGGCAAGACTCCGGGGAGCTGTTTTTT
TRBV6-6	TRBD1	.	TRBJ1-6	CASSIDRGNSPLHF	TGTGCCAGCAGTATCGACAGGGGGAATTCACCCCTCCACTTT
TRBV5-1	.	once	TRBJ2-1	CASSLGGLSSYNEQFF	TGCGCCAGCAGCTTGGGCGGGCTGAGCTCCTACAATGAGCAGTTCTTC
TRBV28	TRBD1	.	TRBJ2-2	CASSPQGDTGELFF	TGTGCCAGCAGTCCACAGGGGGACACCGGGGAGCTGTTTTTT